This T cell receptor beta chain is drawn from a study of OX40 agonist ivuxolimab in advanced cancers. About the study: Ivuxolimab doses were 0.01, 0.1, 0.3, 1.5, 3 or 10 mg/kg every 2 weeks.

The protocol was immunoSEQ multiplex PCR, while the TCRdb copy is restricted to in-frame clones and leaves out a portion. The table has around 80,000 clones, around nine tenths seen once. V shed 1 base and J shed 5 bases, with 6 bases lying between them. CDR1 and CDR2 from the germline V gene are LGHNT and FRNRAP. The CDR3 sequence is 13 residues long. The chain has TRBV12-5 and TRBJ1-3, with D unresolved. The receptor was derived from an adult with an advanced solid tumor such as melanoma, head and neck, liver or kidney cancer. The sequencing here drew on CD4+ or CD8+ T cells sorted from blood, taken in a trial of the OX40 agonist ivuxolimab. CDR3 DNA: TGTGCTAGTGGTTTGGCCCCGAGAAACACCATATATTTT. Translation: CASGLAPRNTIYF.